This T cell receptor (beta chain) was captured in a study of CD4 T cells in relation to SARS-CoV-2 and coronaviruses. Across the study: After less than 11 days of antigen culture, PBMC TCR beta CDR3s were sequenced.

The CDR3 spans 16 residues. Germline assignment: CDR1 SNHLY and CDR2 FYNNEI. V shed 7 bases and J 5 bases; nucleotides not matched to a gene: 9. Before the COVID-19 pandemic, during about 2010-2019, CD4+ T cells were taken from unexposed donors. The cells were cultured for over eight days before CD4+ T cells were isolated. The method was immunoSEQ multiplex PCR; TCRdb's version includes in-frame clones alone and lacks a portion of them. Altogether around 9,800 clones are present, roughly 72% being singletons, with the ten largest covering under 20%. This clone was seen only once. Its antigen is undetermined.

The chain links TRBV2 to TRBJ2-1, with 12 bases aligning to TRBD2. Sequenced material: CD4+ T cells from PBMCs, cultured in vitro. The sequence came from a human donor in good health. The CDR3 DNA reads as TGTGCCAGCAACCCTCGGACTAGCGGGACGCACAATGAGCAGTTCTTC. Amino acid sequence: CASNPRTSGTHNEQFF.